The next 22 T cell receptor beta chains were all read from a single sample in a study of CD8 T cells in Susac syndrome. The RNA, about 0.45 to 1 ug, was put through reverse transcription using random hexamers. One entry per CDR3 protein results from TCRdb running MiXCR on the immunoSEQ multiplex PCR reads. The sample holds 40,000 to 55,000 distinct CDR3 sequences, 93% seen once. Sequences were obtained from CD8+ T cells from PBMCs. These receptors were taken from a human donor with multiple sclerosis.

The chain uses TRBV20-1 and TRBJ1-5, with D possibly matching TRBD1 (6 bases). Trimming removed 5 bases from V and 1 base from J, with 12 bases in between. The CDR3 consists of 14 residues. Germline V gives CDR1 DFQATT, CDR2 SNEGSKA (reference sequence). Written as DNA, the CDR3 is TGCAGTGCTTCCCAGGGGCCCAGCAATCAGCCCCAGCATTTT. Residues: CSASQGPSNQPQHF.

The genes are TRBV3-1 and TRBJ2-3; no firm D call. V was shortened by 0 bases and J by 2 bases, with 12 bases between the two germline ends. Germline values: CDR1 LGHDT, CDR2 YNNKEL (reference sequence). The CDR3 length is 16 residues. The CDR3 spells CASSQDSLHFTDTQYF. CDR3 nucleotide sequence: TGTGCCAGCAGCCAAGATTCTTTACATTTCACAGATACGCAGTATTTT.

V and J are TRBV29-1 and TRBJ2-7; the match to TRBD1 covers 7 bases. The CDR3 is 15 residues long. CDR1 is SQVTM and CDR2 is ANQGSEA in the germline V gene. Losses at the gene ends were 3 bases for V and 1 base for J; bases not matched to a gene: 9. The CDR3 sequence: CSVELRGLESYEQYF. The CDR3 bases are TGCAGCGTTGAGTTGAGGGGGCTTGAGTCCTACGAGCAGTACTTC.

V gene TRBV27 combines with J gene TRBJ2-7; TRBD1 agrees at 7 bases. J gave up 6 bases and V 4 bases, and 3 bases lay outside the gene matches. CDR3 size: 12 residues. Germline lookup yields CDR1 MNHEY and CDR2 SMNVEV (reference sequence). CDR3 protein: CASSYRGSEQYF. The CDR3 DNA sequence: TGTGCCAGCAGTTACAGGGGAAGCGAGCAGTACTTC.

Here the CDR3 reads CASSQINQPQHF. CDR3 coding DNA: TGTGCCAGCAGCCAGATCAATCAGCCCCAGCATTTT. This chain connects TRBV2 to TRBJ1-5; no reliable D call. The germline V and J ends were trimmed by 6 bases and 3 bases, with 6 bases remaining between them. This CDR3 comprises 12 residues. Germline CDR1 is SNHLY and CDR2 is FYNNEI.

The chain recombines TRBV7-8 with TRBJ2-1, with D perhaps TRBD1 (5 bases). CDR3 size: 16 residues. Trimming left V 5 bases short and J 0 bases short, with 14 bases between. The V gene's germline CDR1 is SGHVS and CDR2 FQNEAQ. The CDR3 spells CASSPRWGLSYNEQFF. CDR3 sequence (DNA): TGTGCCAGCAGCCCCAGGTGGGGCCTCTCCTACAATGAGCAGTTCTTC.

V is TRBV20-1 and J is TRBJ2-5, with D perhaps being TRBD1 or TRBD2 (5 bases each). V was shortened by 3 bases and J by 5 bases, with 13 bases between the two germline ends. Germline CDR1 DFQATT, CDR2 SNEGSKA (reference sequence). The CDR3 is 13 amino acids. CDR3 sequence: CSASFRETETQYF. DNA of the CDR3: TGCAGTGCTAGTTTCAGGGAGACGGAGACCCAGTACTTC.

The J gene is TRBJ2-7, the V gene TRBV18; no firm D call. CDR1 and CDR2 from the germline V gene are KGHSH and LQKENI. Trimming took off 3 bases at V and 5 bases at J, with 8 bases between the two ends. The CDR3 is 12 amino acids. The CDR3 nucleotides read TGTGCCAGCTCACCCCTTTTCCACGAGCAGTACTTC. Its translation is CASSPLFHEQYF.

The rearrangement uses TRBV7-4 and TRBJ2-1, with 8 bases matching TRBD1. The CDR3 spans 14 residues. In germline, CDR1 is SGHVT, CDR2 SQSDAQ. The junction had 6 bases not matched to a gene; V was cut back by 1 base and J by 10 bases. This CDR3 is CASSLGRGPQEQFF. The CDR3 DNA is TGTGCCAGCAGCTTAGGCAGGGGGCCTCAGGAGCAGTTCTTC.

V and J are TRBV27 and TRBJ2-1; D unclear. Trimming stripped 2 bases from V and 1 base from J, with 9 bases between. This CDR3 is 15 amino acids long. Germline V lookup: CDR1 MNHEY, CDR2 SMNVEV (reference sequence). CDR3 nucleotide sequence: TGTGCCAGCAGTTTAGCTAGTCCTTCCTACAATGAGCAGTTCTTC. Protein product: CASSLASPSYNEQFF.

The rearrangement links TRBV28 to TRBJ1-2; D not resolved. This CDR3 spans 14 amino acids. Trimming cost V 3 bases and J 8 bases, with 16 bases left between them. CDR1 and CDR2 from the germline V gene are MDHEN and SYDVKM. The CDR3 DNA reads TGTGCCAGCAGTTTCTGGGGAGGCACTGAAGGCTACACCTTC. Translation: CASSFWGGTEGYTF.

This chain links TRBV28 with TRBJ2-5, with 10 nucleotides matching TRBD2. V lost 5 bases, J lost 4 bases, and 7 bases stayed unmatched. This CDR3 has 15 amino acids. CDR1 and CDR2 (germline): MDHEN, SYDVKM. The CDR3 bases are TGTGCCAGCAGTACCGGGACTAGCGAATCAGAGACCCAGTACTTC. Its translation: CASSTGTSESETQYF.

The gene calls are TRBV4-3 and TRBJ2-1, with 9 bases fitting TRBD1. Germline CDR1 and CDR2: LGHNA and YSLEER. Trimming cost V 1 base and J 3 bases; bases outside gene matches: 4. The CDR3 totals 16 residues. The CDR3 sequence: CASSQAGTGIYNEQFF. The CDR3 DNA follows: TGCGCCAGCAGCCAAGCCGGGACAGGGATCTACAATGAGCAGTTCTTC.

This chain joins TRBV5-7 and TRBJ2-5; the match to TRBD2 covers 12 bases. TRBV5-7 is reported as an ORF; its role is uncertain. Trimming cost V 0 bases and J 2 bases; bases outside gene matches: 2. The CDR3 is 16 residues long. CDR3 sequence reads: CASSLGLAGAQETQYF. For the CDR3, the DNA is TGTGCCAGCAGCTTGGGACTAGCGGGGGCACAAGAGACCCAGTACTTC.

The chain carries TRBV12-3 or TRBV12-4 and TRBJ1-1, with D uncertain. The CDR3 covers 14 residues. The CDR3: CATAQEIMNTEAFF. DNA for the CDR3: TGTGCTACGGCGCAGGAAATCATGAACACTGAAGCTTTCTTT.

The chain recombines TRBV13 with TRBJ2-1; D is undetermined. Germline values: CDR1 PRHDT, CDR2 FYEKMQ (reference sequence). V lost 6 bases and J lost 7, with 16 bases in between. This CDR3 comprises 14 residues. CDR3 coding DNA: TGTGCCAGCAGTTTCCGGGTCGGGCCGAATGAGCAGTTCTTC. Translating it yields CASSFRVGPNEQFF.

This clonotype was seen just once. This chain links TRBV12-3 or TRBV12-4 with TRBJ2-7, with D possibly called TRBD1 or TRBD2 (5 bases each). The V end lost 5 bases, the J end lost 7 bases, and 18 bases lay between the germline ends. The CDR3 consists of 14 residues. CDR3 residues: CASSPPGRSREQYF. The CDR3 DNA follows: TGTGCCAGCAGTCCGCCGGGGCGAAGCAGGGAGCAGTACTTC.

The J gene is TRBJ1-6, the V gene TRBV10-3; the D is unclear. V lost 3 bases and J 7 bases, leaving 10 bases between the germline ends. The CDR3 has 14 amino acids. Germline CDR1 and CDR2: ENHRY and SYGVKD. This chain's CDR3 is CAISDSDQNSPLHF. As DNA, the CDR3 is TGTGCCATCAGTGATTCAGACCAAAATTCACCCCTCCACTTT.

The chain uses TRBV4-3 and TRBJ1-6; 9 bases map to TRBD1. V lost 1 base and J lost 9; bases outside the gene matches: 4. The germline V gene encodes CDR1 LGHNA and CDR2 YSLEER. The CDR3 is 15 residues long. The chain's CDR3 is CASSQGTGDGSPLHF. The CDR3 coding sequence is TGCGCCAGCAGCCAAGGGACAGGGGATGGTTCACCCCTCCACTTT.

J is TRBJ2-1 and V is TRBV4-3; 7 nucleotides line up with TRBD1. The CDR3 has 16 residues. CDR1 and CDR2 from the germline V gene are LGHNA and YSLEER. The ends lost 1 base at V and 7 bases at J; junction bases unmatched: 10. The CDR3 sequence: CASSQASGLTGNEQFF. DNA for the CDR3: TGCGCCAGCAGCCAAGCGAGCGGCTTGACAGGGAATGAGCAGTTCTTC.

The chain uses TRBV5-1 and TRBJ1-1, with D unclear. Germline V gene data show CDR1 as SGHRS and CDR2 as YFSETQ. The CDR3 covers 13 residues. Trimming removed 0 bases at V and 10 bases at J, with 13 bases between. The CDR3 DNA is TGCGCCAGCAGCTTGGGATTGGGGTTTGGAGCTTTCTTT. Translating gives CASSLGLGFGAFF.

The CDR3 loop reads CSATKGATNEKLFF. Written as DNA, the CDR3 is TGCAGTGCGACGAAAGGGGCAACTAATGAAAAACTGTTTTTT. The chain joins TRBV20-1 to TRBJ1-4, with a weak D call TRBD1 (5 bases). V lost 6 bases, J lost 0 bases, and 11 bases lay in between. This CDR3 comprises 14 residues. Germline CDR1 is DFQATT and CDR2 is SNEGSKA (reference sequence).